The present entry profiles one T cell receptor beta chain with its context. The target antigen is unknown. At one of its ends the junction is not consistent with the germline gene, which may arise from a read error. Per the germline V gene, CDR1 is LNHNV and CDR2 is YYDKDF (reference sequence). The CDR3 is 14 amino acids. The study ran its PCR with 60 Vbeta and 13 Jbeta primers. TCRdb keeps only in-frame clones here, not all; method: immunoSEQ multiplex PCR. The sample lists 90,000 to 100,000 clones, about 74% occurring once. The data were taken from a study of cytomegalovirus exposure and HLA in healthy donors. In nominal health when sampled, donors likely had unrecorded immune exposures nonetheless. Overall study results and limits: A few CMV-associated chains proved CMV antigen-specific in vitro. A later analysis linked a missense DCLRE1C variant to TCR beta V- and J-gene trimming.

The chain employs TRBV15 and TRBJ2-7; 8 bases are a match to TRBD1. The source of this sequence is a female donor in good health and CMV-seronegative. Sequenced sample: PBMCs. In DNA, the CDR3 is TGTGCCACCAGCGGAGACAGGGGACCCTACGAGCAGTACTTC. It encodes CATSGDRGPYEQYF.